What follows are 15 T cell receptor beta chains derived from one specimen sequenced in a study of cytomegalovirus exposure and HLA in healthy donors. The PCR was carried out with 60 Vbeta primers and 13 Jbeta primers. Sequencing was performed with immunoSEQ multiplex PCR; in TCRdb, only in-frame clones are kept and a portion is missing. The table records 110,000 to 150,000 clones, about two thirds of them present only once. Sequenced: PBMCs. These receptors came from a man aged 35-49 years in good health and CMV-seronegative.

The J gene is TRBJ1-5, the V gene TRBV27; D remains unclear. Germline lookup yields CDR1 MNHEY and CDR2 SMNVEV (reference sequence). V lost 2 bases and J lost 5, with 7 bases in between. The CDR3 contains 13 residues. In nucleotides, the CDR3 is TGTGCCAGCAGTTTAGGGCCCCATCAGCCCCAGCATTTT. Encoded protein: CASSLGPHQPQHF.

The sample holds one count of this clone. The chain is built from TRBV18 and TRBJ2-5; TRBD1 agrees at 8 bases. After removal of 3 bases from V and 4 bases from J, the junction contained 7 bases not matched to a gene. The CDR3 is 15 amino acids. Per the germline V gene, CDR1 is KGHSH and CDR2 is LQKENI. The CDR3 DNA is TGTGCCAGCTCACCGCCGACAGGGGTGCGAGAGACCCAGTACTTC. Protein product: CASSPPTGVRETQYF. Based on the CDR3 plus reference TRBV18 and TRBJ2-5, the full variable domain is NAGVMQNPRHLVRRRGQEARLRCSPMKGHSHVYWYRQLPEEGLKFMVYLQKENIIDESGMPKERFSAEFPKEGPSILRIQQVVRGDSAAYFCASSPPTGVRETQYFGPGTRLLVL.

J is TRBJ2-7 and V is TRBV2; 9 bases map to TRBD2. Germline V gives CDR1 SNHLY, CDR2 FYNNEI. J lost 6 bases, V lost 4 bases, and 7 bases had no gene match. The CDR3 runs to 14 residues. The CDR3 here is CASSVGVAGVEQYF. CDR3 in DNA: TGTGCCAGCAGTGTGGGGGTAGCGGGGGTCGAGCAGTACTTC.

CDR3 amino acids: CASSVGGVNTQYF. CDR3 DNA: TGTGCCAGCAGCGTAGGGGGGGTGAATACGCAGTATTTT. The rearrangement links TRBV9 to TRBJ2-3, with D tentatively TRBD2 (6 bases). In germline, CDR1 is SGDLS, CDR2 YYNGEE. V dropped 0 bases and J dropped 7 bases, with 9 bases sitting between them. The CDR3 extends over 13 amino acids. Looking up the rest from reference TRBV9 and TRBJ2-3 gives the full variable domain: DSGVTQTPKHLITATGQRVTLRCSPRSGDLSVYWYQQSLDQGLQFLIQYYNGEERAKGNILERFSAQQFPDLHSELNLSSLELGDSALYFCASSVGGVNTQYFGPGTRLTVL.

This clone was detected only a few times. The chain employs TRBV25-1 and TRBJ2-1; tentative D call: TRBD1 (6 bases). Germline values: CDR1 MGHDK, CDR2 SYGVNS. The CDR3 is made up of 16 amino acids. V lost 6 bases to trimming and J lost 1 base, with 16 bases between them. The CDR3 coding sequence is TGTGCCAGCAGACCTGCCCTCGGACAGTCCTACAATGAGCAGTTCTTC. Translated: CASRPALGQSYNEQFF. Drawing the rest from reference TRBV25-1 and TRBJ2-1, the complete variable domain is EADIYQTPRYLVIGTGKKITLECSQTMGHDKMYWYQQDPGMELHLIHYSYGVNSTEKGDLSSESTVSRIRTEHFPLTLESARPSHTSQYLCASRPALGQSYNEQFFGPGTRLTVL.

The DNA of the CDR3 is TGTGCCATCAGTGTCGGGACAGGAGTCTACGAGCAGTACTTC. It encodes CAISVGTGVYEQYF. The chain couples TRBV10-3 to TRBJ2-7, with 8 positions matching TRBD1. The CDR3 has 14 residues. The germline V gene has CDR1 ENHRY and CDR2 SYGVKD. The V gene end was trimmed by 4 bases and the J gene end by 3 bases; junction bases not matched to a gene: 5.

Comments on this clone: One end of the junction varies from germline; a read error may be responsible. V gene TRBV5-1 combines with J gene TRBJ2-7; TRBD2 aligns across 9 bases. CDR1 and CDR2 from the germline V gene are SGHRS and YFSETQ. This CDR3 is built from 14 residues. The CDR3 loop is CAGSLSGSPYEQYF. CDR3 in DNA: TGCGCCGGCAGCCTTAGCGGGAGTCCCTACGAGCAGTACTTC.

This clone was counted only a few times. The V and J genes are TRBV5-4 and TRBJ1-2; 8 nucleotides agree with TRBD1. The V gene's germline CDR1 is SGHNT and CDR2 YYREEE (reference sequence). V lost 5 bases and J lost 3; bases outside the gene matches: 9. This CDR3 has 15 residues. CDR3 DNA: TGTGCCAGCAGTTTGTGGACAGGGACCGACTATGGCTACACCTTC. It specifies CASSLWTGTDYGYTF.

The chain uses TRBV28 and TRBJ1-1; D call uncertain. This CDR3 is built from 14 residues. Germline CDR1 MDHEN, CDR2 SYDVKM. The germline V and J ends were trimmed by 3 bases and 1 base, with 9 bases remaining between them. The CDR3 loop reads CASSLGRANTEAFF. CDR3 nucleotides: TGTGCCAGCAGTTTGGGGAGGGCGAACACTGAAGCTTTCTTT.

The V and J genes are TRBV7-2 and TRBJ2-1; 9 positions match TRBD2. Unmatched junction bases numbered 12, after V lost 5 bases and J lost 10 bases. CDR1 is SGHTA and CDR2 is FQGNSA in the germline V gene. CDR3 size: 15 residues. CDR3 residues: CASSPRRRGGSEQFF. The CDR3 DNA is TGTGCCAGCAGCCCCAGGCGGCGGGGGGGTAGCGAGCAGTTCTTC. Full variable domain (missing parts from reference TRBV7-2 and TRBJ2-1): GAGVSQSPSNKVTEKGKDVELRCDPISGHTALYWYRQSLGQGLEFLIYFQGNSAPDKSGLPSDRFSAERTGGSVSTLTIQRTQQEDSAVYLCASSPRRRGGSEQFFGPGTRLTVL.

The V gene is TRBV6-1, the J gene TRBJ2-7, with 9 positions matching TRBD1. The CDR3 sequence is 13 residues long. The germline CDR1 and CDR2 sequences are MNHNS and SASEGT. The trim removed 8 bases at V and 2 bases at J, leaving 4 bases unmatched. The CDR3: CASARTGAYEQYF. In DNA, the CDR3 is TGTGCCAGCGCTCGGACAGGGGCCTACGAGCAGTACTTC.

This rearrangement joins TRBV19 to TRBJ1-5, with 7 bases aligning to TRBD1. Germline V gene lookup returns CDR1 LNHDA and CDR2 SQIVND (reference sequence). The CDR3 sequence is 16 residues long. The V and J ends lost 3 bases and 5 bases, in that order; junction bases with no gene match: 10. The DNA for the CDR3 is TGTGCCAGTAGTATGAAAGGGGGCCCCGACCATCAGCCCCAGCATTTT. Translation gives CASSMKGGPDHQPQHF. Using reference TRBV19 and TRBJ1-5 for the parts outside the CDR3, the full variable domain is DGGITQSPKYLFRKEGQNVTLSCEQNLNHDAMYWYRQDPGQGLRLIYYSQIVNDFQKGDIAEGYSVSREKKESFPLTVTSAQKNPTAFYLCASSMKGGPDHQPQHFGDGTRLSIL.

The chain recombines TRBV25-1 with TRBJ1-1; a possible D gene is TRBD1 (6 bases). Germline assignment: CDR1 MGHDK and CDR2 SYGVNS. V lost 4 bases and J 4 bases, leaving 7 bases between the germline ends. The CDR3 sequence is 12 residues long. The DNA of the CDR3 is TGTGCCAGCAGTGCAGGGGCCACTGAAGCTTTCTTT. Its translation is CASSAGATEAFF. The full variable domain, completed using reference TRBV25-1 and TRBJ1-1, is EADIYQTPRYLVIGTGKKITLECSQTMGHDKMYWYQQDPGMELHLIHYSYGVNSTEKGDLSSESTVSRIRTEHFPLTLESARPSHTSQYLCASSAGATEAFFGQGTRLTVV.

This clone was counted once. Germline is not matched at one junction end, which may reflect a read error. The chain employs TRBV6-1 and TRBJ1-2, with 9 bases matching TRBD1. Per the germline V gene, CDR1 is MNHNS and CDR2 is SASEGT. The CDR3 loop spans 16 amino acids. CDR3 loop: CASGDRGAGIEYGYTF. The CDR3 region has the DNA TGTGCCAGCGGTGACAGGGGGGCTGGAATTGAATATGGCTACACCTTC.

V usage is TRBV6-1 and J usage is TRBJ2-5, with D perhaps TRBD2 (5 bases). This CDR3 spans 14 amino acids. Looked up from germline, CDR1 is MNHNS and CDR2 is SASEGT. Trimming shortened V by 2 bases and J by 6 bases, and 13 bases separated the two germline ends. Here the CDR3 DNA reads TGTGCCAGCAGTGAACTGACTGACGGGAAGACCCAGTACTTC. It is translated as CASSELTDGKTQYF.